One and the same sample provided the 28 T cell receptor beta chains below, sequenced in a study of cytomegalovirus exposure and HLA in healthy donors. The PCR was carried out with 60 Vbeta primers and 13 Jbeta primers. The repertoire was sequenced with immunoSEQ multiplex PCR; TCRdb's copy has only in-frame clones and lacks some. The table lists about 95,000 clones, under 90% of them singletons. Input material: PBMCs. The receptors were sampled from a woman aged 70-85 years in good health and CMV-seropositive.

The V call is TRBV6-1, the J call TRBJ1-5; D call uncertain. The V and J ends lost 7 bases and 3 bases respectively, with 13 bases between them. This CDR3 comprises 14 residues. Germline CDR1 MNHNS, CDR2 SASEGT. In DNA, the CDR3 is TGTGCCAGCACGGAGGGTGCGAACAATCAGCCCCAGCATTTT. Protein sequence: CASTEGANNQPQHF.

The chain couples TRBV10-3 to TRBJ2-1, with 11 bases fitting TRBD2. This CDR3 spans 14 amino acids. The trim removed 5 bases at V and 7 bases at J, leaving 4 bases unmatched. CDR1 is ENHRY, CDR2 SYGVKD, per germline. The chain's CDR3 is CAISFLAGGNEQFF. The CDR3 DNA reads TGTGCCATCAGTTTCCTAGCGGGAGGTAATGAGCAGTTCTTC.

The rearrangement joins TRBV10-3 to TRBJ2-7; 10 positions agree with TRBD1. Germline V lookup: CDR1 ENHRY, CDR2 SYGVKD. The CDR3 loop spans 16 amino acids. Germline trimming cut 3 bases from V and 5 bases from J; bases unmatched to any gene: 10. The DNA of the CDR3 is TGTGCCATCAGTGACAAGCGGACAGGGGGATGGGACGAGCAGTACTTC. It yields the protein CAISDKRTGGWDEQYF.

Regarding this clone: The junction departs from the called germline gene at one end, perhaps through a read error. The chain employs TRBV11-2 and TRBJ2-1, with TRBD2 matching 10 bases. The CDR3 is 15 amino acids. CDR1 and CDR2 (germline): SGHAT, FQNNGV. DNA of the CDR3: TGTGCCAGCAACTTAGCGGGAGGATCTTACAATGAGCAGTTCTTC. Its translation: CASNLAGGSYNEQFF. Filled out from reference TRBV11-2 and TRBJ2-1, the complete variable domain reads EAGVAQSPRYKIIEKRQSVAFWCNPISGHATLYWYQQILGQGPKLLIQFQNNGVVDDSQLPKDRFSAERLKGVDSTLKIQPAKLEDSAVYLCASNLAGGSYNEQFFGPGTRLTVL.

The CDR3 region has the DNA TGTGCCACCCATCAGGCAGGGGGCGGGTACGAGCAGTACTTC. Its protein product is CATHQAGGGYEQYF. V gene TRBV10-3 combines with J gene TRBJ2-7, with 8 bases lining up with TRBD1. The V gene's germline CDR1 is ENHRY and CDR2 SYGVKD. This CDR3 comprises 14 residues. J was trimmed by 4 bases and V by 10 bases; bases with no gene match: 12.

CDR3 DNA sequence: TGCGCCAGCAGCTTGGGGGACAGGGAGAATCAGCCCCAGCATTTT. Its translation: CASSLGDRENQPQHF. V and J are TRBV5-1 and TRBJ1-5; 9 bases match TRBD1. V gave up 0 bases and J gave up 4 bases; unmatched junction bases: 2. Germline V gene lookup returns CDR1 SGHRS and CDR2 YFSETQ. The CDR3 runs to 15 residues.

This clone was counted between two and nine times. The chain combines TRBV19 with TRBJ2-6, with TRBD1 as a possible D gene (5 bases). Germline CDR1 LNHDA, CDR2 SQIVND (reference sequence). CDR3 size: 16 residues. Trimming shortened V by 5 bases and J by 0 bases, and 11 bases separated the two germline ends. CDR3 region: CASSPGPSSGANVLTF. Written as DNA, the CDR3 is TGTGCCAGTAGTCCAGGGCCCAGCTCTGGGGCCAACGTCCTGACTTTC.

The rearrangement joins TRBV28 to TRBJ1-2; D unclear. Trimming cost V 4 bases and J 1 base, with 10 bases left between them. Germline CDR1 reads MDHEN; CDR2 reads SYDVKM. CDR3 length: 14 residues. CDR3 sequence: CASSSPQYNYGYTF. The CDR3 DNA sequence: TGTGCCAGCAGTTCCCCGCAGTATAACTATGGCTACACCTTC.

The chain is built from TRBV11-2 and TRBJ2-5; 8 nucleotides align to TRBD2. Germline V gene data show CDR1 as SGHAT and CDR2 as FQNNGV. V lost 0 bases, J lost 7 bases, and 16 bases stayed unmatched. This CDR3 comprises 18 residues. CDR3 in DNA: TGTGCCAGCAGCTTAGACCGCCGCTCCGGGAGGGACGGGGCGACCCAGTACTTC. This encodes CASSLDRRSGRDGATQYF.

This rearrangement joins TRBV28 to TRBJ1-4; 12 bases fit TRBD1. The CDR3 sequence is 17 residues long. Trimming cost V 6 bases and J 4 bases; bases outside gene matches: 9. From germline, CDR1 is MDHEN and CDR2 SYDVKM. In DNA form, the CDR3 reads TGTGCCAGCAGAACGGGACAGGGGGCGGAAGGTAATGAAAAACTGTTTTTT. It translates to CASRTGQGAEGNEKLFF.

The V and J genes are TRBV15 and TRBJ2-7; possibly TRBD2 for D (6 bases). The CDR3 extends over 16 amino acids. Between the trimmed V and J ends, which lost 3 bases and 0 bases, there was a span of 15 bases. The germline gives CDR1 LNHNV, CDR2 YYDKDF (reference sequence). The chain's CDR3 is CATSREGGVSSYEQYF. The CDR3 coding sequence is TGTGCCACCAGCAGGGAAGGCGGGGTGAGCTCCTACGAGCAGTACTTC.

V gene TRBV29-1 combines with J gene TRBJ2-5, with 7 bases aligning to TRBD2. Trimming removed 4 bases from V and 1 base from J; junction bases left unmatched: 3. This CDR3 is 13 amino acids long. Germline V CDR1 and CDR2: SQVTM, ANQGSEA. The CDR3 sequence is CSVVWEGQETQYF. The DNA of the CDR3 is TGCAGCGTTGTATGGGAGGGCCAAGAGACCCAGTACTTC.

This rearrangement joins TRBV29-1 to TRBJ1-3, with D maybe TRBD1 (6 bases). Germline CDR1 reads SQVTM; CDR2 reads ANQGSEA. V was pared by 5 bases and J by 0 bases, with 8 bases between. The CDR3 spans 13 residues. CDR3 loop: CSVQGNSGNTIYF. CDR3 sequence (DNA): TGCAGCGTTCAGGGGAACTCTGGAAACACCATATATTTT.

This chain uses TRBV10-3 with TRBJ2-5; perhaps TRBD2 as D (5 bases). This CDR3 is built from 14 residues. CDR1 ENHRY and CDR2 SYGVKD come from the germline V gene. V shed 4 bases and J shed 7 bases, with 16 bases lying between them. CDR3 DNA: TGTGCCATCAGTGCTAGCAGTCTTCTGGCGACCCAGTACTTC. Protein: CAISASSLLATQYF.

The V gene is TRBV28, the J gene TRBJ2-7; D possibly corresponds to TRBD1 (6 bases). Trimming removed 8 bases from V and 3 bases from J, with 11 bases in between. This CDR3 spans 12 amino acids. Looked up from germline, CDR1 is MDHEN and CDR2 is SYDVKM. The CDR3 spells CASGGVYYEQYF. DNA of the CDR3: TGTGCCAGCGGGGGCGTGTACTACGAGCAGTACTTC.

This clone was seen a few times. The V call is TRBV9, the J call TRBJ1-1; D perhaps matches TRBD1 (5 bases). Germline CDR1 is SGDLS and CDR2 is YYNGEE. V was cut by 4 bases and J by 4 bases, with 11 bases left in between. The CDR3 covers 13 residues. The CDR3 loop reads CASSPGGFTEAFF. DNA of the CDR3: TGTGCCAGCAGCCCTGGGGGGTTCACTGAAGCTTTCTTT.

The chain couples TRBV5-1 to TRBJ2-3, with TRBD2 matching 10 bases. The CDR3 length is 16 residues. CDR1 and CDR2 (germline): SGHRS, YFSETQ. Losses at the gene ends were 3 bases for V and 4 bases for J; bases not matched to a gene: 8. The CDR3 coding sequence is TGCGCCAGCAGCTCTATAGCGGGAGGCTTCCCAGATACGCAGTATTTT. Its protein product is CASSSIAGGFPDTQYF.

The chain links TRBV14 to TRBJ2-7; 8 nucleotides agree with TRBD2. Trimming at V came to 2 bases and at J to 3 bases, leaving 9 bases not matched to a gene. The CDR3 has 16 amino acids. The germline gives CDR1 SGHDN, CDR2 FVKESK. The CDR3 DNA follows: TGTGCCAGCAGCCAACGAGTGAGTAGCGGGGTCTACGAGCAGTACTTC. Amino acids: CASSQRVSSGVYEQYF.

This chain uses TRBV11-1 with TRBJ2-5, with a tentative D call TRBD2 (6 bases). The V end lost 1 base, the J end lost 3 bases, and 12 bases lay between the germline ends. This CDR3 contains 15 residues. In germline, CDR1 is SGHAT, CDR2 FQDESV (reference sequence). The CDR3 region has the DNA TGTGCCAGCAGCTTAGGGGAGGCGTATAAAGAGACCCAGTACTTC. Translated, it gives CASSLGEAYKETQYF. Full variable domain (remainder filled in from reference TRBV11-1 and TRBJ2-5): EAEVAQSPRYKITEKSQAVAFWCDPISGHATLYWYRQILGQGPELLVQFQDESVVDDSQLPKDRFSAERLKGVDSTLKIQPAELGDSAMYLCASSLGEAYKETQYFGPGTRLLVL.

J is TRBJ1-1 and V is TRBV18; no clear D gene. Trimming took 5 bases from V and 2 from J, leaving 9 bases between them. Germline values: CDR1 KGHSH, CDR2 LQKENI. This CDR3 is 13 amino acids long. As DNA, the CDR3 is TGTGCCAGCTCAACAGACACTAACACTGAAGCTTTCTTT. As protein: CASSTDTNTEAFF.

This clone was observed a single time. The CDR3 reads CASSLEDTWETSEQYF. Here the CDR3 DNA reads TGTGCCAGCAGCTTAGAAGATACGTGGGAGACGTCCGAGCAGTACTTC. This rearrangement joins TRBV11-2 to TRBJ2-7; tentative D call: TRBD2 (5 bases). V dropped 0 bases and J dropped 6 bases, with 18 bases sitting between them. This CDR3 is built from 16 residues. CDR1 and CDR2 from the germline V gene are SGHAT and FQNNGV.

This clone was detected only a few times. The V call is TRBV6-1, the J call TRBJ1-5; 7 bases are shared with TRBD1. Trimming cost V 6 bases and J 6 bases; bases outside gene matches: 8. The germline gives CDR1 MNHNS, CDR2 SASEGT. The CDR3 has 14 residues. The CDR3 nucleotides read TGTGCCAGCAGCCGTAAGGGGGCCGGTCAGCCCCAGCATTTT. Translation: CASSRKGAGQPQHF.

This chain joins TRBV29-1 and TRBJ2-7; D gene uncertain. Per the germline V gene, CDR1 is SQVTM and CDR2 is ANQGSEA. The ends were cut back, 4 bases at V and 5 bases at J, with 6 bases in the middle. CDR3 size: 10 residues. The CDR3 region has the DNA TGCAGCGTTGCTCACAACGAGCAGTACTTC. Translation: CSVAHNEQYF.

The chain has TRBV6-5 and TRBJ1-3, with TRBD1 as a possible D gene (6 bases). The CDR3 sequence is 14 residues long. Trimming took off 8 bases at V and 0 bases at J, with 11 bases between the two ends. Germline V gene sequence: CDR1 MNHEY, CDR2 SVGAGI. The CDR3 spells CASRTALSGNTIYF. For the CDR3, the DNA is TGTGCCAGCCGGACAGCCCTCTCTGGAAACACCATATATTTT.

The rearrangement links TRBV6-4 to TRBJ2-1; tentatively, D is TRBD1 (5 bases). CDR1 and CDR2 from the germline V gene are MRHNA and SNTAGT. The V end was cut by 2 bases, the J end by 3 bases, with 11 bases between. The CDR3 loop spans 15 amino acids. CDR3 in amino acids: CASSDPRAIYNEQFF. CDR3 bases: TGTGCCAGCAGTGACCCCAGGGCGATCTACAATGAGCAGTTCTTC.

The gene calls are TRBV19 and TRBJ2-1; 7 bases fit TRBD2. This CDR3 comprises 16 residues. CDR1 is LNHDA and CDR2 is SQIVND in the germline V gene (reference sequence). With 3 bases clipped from V and 1 base from J, the junction kept 6 bases outside the gene matches. This CDR3 is CASSIFGGGSYNEQFF. The CDR3 bases are TGTGCCAGTAGTATTTTCGGCGGGGGTTCCTACAATGAGCAGTTCTTC.

The rearrangement links TRBV27 to TRBJ2-3; 7 bases align to TRBD1. This CDR3 is 15 amino acids long. Trimming took 4 bases from V and 8 from J; bases not matched to a gene: 12. Germline V gene data show CDR1 as MNHEY and CDR2 as SMNVEV (reference sequence). The CDR3 loop is CASSSTGTVLGTQYF. The CDR3 DNA is TGTGCCAGCAGTTCAACCGGGACAGTATTGGGTACGCAGTATTTT.

The rearrangement uses TRBV7-2 and TRBJ1-4; TRBD1 matches at 8 bases. The CDR3 sequence is 16 residues long. V was clipped by 4 bases and J by 5 bases; unmatched bases: 9. From germline, CDR1 is SGHTA and CDR2 FQGNSA. The DNA of the CDR3 is TGTGCCAGCAGCTCCCGAGAGACAGGGGTGAATGAAAAACTGTTTTTT. Its translation is CASSSRETGVNEKLFF. The complete variable domain, with remaining parts taken from reference TRBV7-2 and TRBJ1-4, reads GAGVSQSPSNKVTEKGKDVELRCDPISGHTALYWYRQSLGQGLEFLIYFQGNSAPDKSGLPSDRFSAERTGGSVSTLTIQRTQQEDSAVYLCASSSRETGVNEKLFFGSGTQLSVL.